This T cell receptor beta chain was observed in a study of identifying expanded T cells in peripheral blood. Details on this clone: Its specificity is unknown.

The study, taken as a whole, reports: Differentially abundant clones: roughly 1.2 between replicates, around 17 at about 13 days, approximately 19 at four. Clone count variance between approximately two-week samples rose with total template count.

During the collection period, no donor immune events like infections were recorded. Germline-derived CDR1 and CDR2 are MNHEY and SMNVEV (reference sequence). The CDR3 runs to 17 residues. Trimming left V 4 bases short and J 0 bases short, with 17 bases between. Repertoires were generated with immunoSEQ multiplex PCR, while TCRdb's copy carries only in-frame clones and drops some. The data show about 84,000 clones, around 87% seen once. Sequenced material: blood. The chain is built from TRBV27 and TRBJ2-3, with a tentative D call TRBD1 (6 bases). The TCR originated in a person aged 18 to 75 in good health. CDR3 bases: TGTGCCAGCAGTTCCCTGGGGGCGGGCGTAAGCACAGATACGCAGTATTTT. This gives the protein CASSSLGAGVSTDTQYF.